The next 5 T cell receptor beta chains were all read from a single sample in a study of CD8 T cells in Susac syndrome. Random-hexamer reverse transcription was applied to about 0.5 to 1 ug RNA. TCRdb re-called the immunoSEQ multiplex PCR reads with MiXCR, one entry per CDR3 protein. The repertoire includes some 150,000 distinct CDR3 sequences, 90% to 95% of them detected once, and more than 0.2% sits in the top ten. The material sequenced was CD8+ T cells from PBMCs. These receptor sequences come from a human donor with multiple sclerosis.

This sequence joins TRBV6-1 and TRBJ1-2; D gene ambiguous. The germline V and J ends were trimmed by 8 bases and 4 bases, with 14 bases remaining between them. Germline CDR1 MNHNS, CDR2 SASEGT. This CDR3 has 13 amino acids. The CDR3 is CASFETVPYGYTF. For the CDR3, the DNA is TGTGCCAGCTTTGAGACGGTTCCCTATGGCTACACCTTC.

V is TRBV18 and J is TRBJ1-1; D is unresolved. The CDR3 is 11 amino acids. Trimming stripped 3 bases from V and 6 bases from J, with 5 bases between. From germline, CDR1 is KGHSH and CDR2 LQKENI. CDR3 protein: CASSPGPEAFF. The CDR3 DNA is TGTGCCAGCTCACCGGGTCCTGAAGCTTTCTTT.

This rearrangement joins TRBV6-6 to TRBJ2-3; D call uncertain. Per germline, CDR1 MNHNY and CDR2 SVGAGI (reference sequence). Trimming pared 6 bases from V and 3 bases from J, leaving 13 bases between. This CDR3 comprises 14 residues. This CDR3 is CASSYGDQTDTQYF. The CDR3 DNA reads TGTGCCAGCAGCTACGGCGACCAGACAGATACGCAGTATTTT.

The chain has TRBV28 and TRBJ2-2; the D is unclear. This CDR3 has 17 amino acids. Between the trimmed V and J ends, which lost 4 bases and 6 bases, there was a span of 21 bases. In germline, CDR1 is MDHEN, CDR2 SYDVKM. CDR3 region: CASSSRSQIRTAGELFF. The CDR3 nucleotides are TGTGCCAGCAGTTCCCGGTCCCAAATTCGAACGGCCGGGGAGCTGTTTTTT. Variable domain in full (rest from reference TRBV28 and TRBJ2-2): DVKVTQSSRYLVKRTGEKVFLECVQDMDHENMFWYRQDPGLGLRLIYFSYDVKMKEKGDIPEGYSVSREKKERFSLILESASTNQTSMYLCASSSRSQIRTAGELFFGEGSRLTVL.

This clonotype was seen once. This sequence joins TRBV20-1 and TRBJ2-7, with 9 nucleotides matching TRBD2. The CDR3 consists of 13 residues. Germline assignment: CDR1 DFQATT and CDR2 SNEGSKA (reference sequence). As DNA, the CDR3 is TGCACATCGGAGCGGGGGGACTCCTACGAGCAGTACTTC. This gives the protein CTSERGDSYEQYF.